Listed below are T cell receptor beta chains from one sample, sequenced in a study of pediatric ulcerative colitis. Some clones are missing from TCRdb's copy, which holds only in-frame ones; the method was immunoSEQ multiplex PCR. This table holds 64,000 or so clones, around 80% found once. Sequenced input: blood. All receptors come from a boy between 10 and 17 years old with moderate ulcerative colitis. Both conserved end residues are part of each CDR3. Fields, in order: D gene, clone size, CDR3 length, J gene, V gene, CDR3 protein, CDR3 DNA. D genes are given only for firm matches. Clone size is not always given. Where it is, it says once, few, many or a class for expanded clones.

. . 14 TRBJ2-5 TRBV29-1 CSVLPGGHQETQYF TGCAGCGTCCTACCCGGGGGCCACCAAGAGACCCAGTACTTC
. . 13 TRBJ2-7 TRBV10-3 CAAESGGDYEQYF TGTGCCGCCGAGTCCGGGGGCGACTACGAGCAGTACTTC
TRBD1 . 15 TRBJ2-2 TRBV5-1 CASSLANRGSGELFF TGCGCCAGCAGCTTGGCCAACAGGGGGTCCGGGGAGCTGTTTTTT
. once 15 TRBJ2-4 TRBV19 CASSIQGVAKNIQYF TGTGCCAGTAGTATACAGGGTGTGGCCAAAAACATTCAGTACTTC
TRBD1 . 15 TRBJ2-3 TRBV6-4 CASSLTGVFTDTQYF TGTGCCAGCAGCCTTACAGGGGTATTCACAGATACGCAGTATTTT
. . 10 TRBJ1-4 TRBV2 CASSDGKLFF TGTGCCAGCAGTGACGGAAAACTGTTTTTT
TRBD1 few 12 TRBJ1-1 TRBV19 CASSPGGTEAFF TGTGCCAGTAGCCCAGGGGGAACTGAAGCTTTCTTT
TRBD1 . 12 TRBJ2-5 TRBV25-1 CAVRGLFETQYF TGTGCCGTCAGGGGGCTGTTCGAGACCCAGTACTTC
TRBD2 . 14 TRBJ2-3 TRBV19 CASDIAGGRDTQYF TGTGCCAGTGACATAGCGGGAGGAAGGGATACGCAGTATTTT
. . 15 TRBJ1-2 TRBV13 CASLASKDPNYGYTF TGTGCCAGCCTGGCATCCAAAGACCCTAACTATGGCTACACCTTC
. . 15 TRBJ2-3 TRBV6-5 CASSYSPGGTDTQYF TGTGCCAGCAGTTACTCCCCAGGGGGCACAGATACGCAGTATTTT
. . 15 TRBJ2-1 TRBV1 CTSSQKRGGSCEQFF TGCACCAGCAGCCAGAAGCGGGGGGGCTCCTGTGAGCAGTTCTTC
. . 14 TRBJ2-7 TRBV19 CASSIGGNGRGQYF TGTGCCAGTAGTATTGGAGGGAACGGCCGAGGGCAGTACTTC
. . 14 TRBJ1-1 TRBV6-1 CASSERQPNTEAFF TGTGCCAGCAGTGAAAGGCAGCCCAACACTGAAGCTTTCTTT
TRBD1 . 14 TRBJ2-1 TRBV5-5 CASSFGDRSNEQFF TGTGCCAGCAGCTTTGGGGACAGAAGCAATGAGCAGTTCTTC